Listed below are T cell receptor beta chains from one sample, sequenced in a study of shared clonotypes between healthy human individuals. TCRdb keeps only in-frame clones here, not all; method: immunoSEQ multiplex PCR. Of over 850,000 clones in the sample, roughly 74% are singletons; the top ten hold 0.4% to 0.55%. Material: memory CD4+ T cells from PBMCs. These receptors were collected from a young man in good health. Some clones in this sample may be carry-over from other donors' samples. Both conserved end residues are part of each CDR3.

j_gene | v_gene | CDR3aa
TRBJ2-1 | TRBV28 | CASSLGGGGSHNEQFF
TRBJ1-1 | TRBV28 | CASSLLGGRGFREAFF
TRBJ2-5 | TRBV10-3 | CAISESSMWGGETQYF
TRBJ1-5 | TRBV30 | CAWTSPTWRGQPQHF
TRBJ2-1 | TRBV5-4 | CASSLRGGNEQFF
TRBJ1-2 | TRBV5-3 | CARSTRTDPIPIPSNYGYTF
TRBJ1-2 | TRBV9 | CASSVEARDHGYTF
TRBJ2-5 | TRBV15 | CATSPRGRGETQYF
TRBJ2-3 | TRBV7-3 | CASSFSTSRGTDTQYF
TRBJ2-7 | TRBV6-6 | CASSYSDRYEQYF
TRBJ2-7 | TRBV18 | CASSPGTGGFEQYF
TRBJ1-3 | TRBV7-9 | CASSFQGATGNTIYF
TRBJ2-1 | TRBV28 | CASSPGGEGYNEQFF
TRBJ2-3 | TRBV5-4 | CAIRRESRTDTQYF
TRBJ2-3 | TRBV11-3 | CASSLDGGEDTQYF
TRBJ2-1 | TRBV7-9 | CASSSHLGGSGSYNEQFF
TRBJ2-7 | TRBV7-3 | CASSSYRDPKKRGVYEQYF
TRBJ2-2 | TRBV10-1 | CASIMGLAGDRYTGELFF
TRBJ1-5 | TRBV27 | CASSLTRGRYQPQHF
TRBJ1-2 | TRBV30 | CAWSTEGSYTF
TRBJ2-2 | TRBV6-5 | CASRSTGTTGELFF
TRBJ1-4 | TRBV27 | CASSLANRAGDEKLFF